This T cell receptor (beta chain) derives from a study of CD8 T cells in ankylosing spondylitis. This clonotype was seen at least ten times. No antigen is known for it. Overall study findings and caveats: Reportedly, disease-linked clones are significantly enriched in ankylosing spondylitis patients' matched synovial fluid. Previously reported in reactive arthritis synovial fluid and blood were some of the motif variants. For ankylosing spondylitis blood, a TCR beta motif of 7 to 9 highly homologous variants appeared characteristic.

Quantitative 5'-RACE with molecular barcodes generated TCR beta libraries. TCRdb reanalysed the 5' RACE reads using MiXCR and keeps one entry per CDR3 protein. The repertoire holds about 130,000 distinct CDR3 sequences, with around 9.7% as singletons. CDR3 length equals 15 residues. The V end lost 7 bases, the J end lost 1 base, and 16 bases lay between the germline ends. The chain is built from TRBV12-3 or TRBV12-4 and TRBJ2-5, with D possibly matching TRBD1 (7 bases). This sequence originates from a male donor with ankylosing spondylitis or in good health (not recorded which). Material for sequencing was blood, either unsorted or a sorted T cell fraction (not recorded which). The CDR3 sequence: CASILNRGLQETQYF. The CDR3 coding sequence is TGTGCCAGCATTCTCAACAGGGGACTCCAAGAGACCCAGTACTTC.